This TCR beta chain was observed in a study of blood T cells in healthy people across ages. Sample-barcoded 5' priming and a J-beta primer mix drove a second PCR of 7 to 11 cycles. One entry per CDR3 protein results from TCRdb running MiXCR on the 5' RACE reads. Of about 1 million distinct CDR3 sequences in the sample, approximately 25% were seen once. Of note for this clonotype: Its antigen is not known.

Study-wide findings and caveats: With unsorted PBMCs, a conclusive comparison of naive versus antigen-experienced cells was not possible.

The CDR3 spans 14 residues. Another study also made use of these data, one on T cells of mothers and their children. In that study: A few healthy Caucasian mothers, along with their six children, served as the donors.

Sequenced input: blood. The TCR sequence derives from a girl aged 2-10 years in good health. V usage is TRBV12-3 or TRBV12-4 and J usage is TRBJ2-5; 8 bases agree with TRBD2. The J call may not be correct, given that the DNA end is closer to TRBJ2-7. The CDR3 DNA reads TGTGCCAGCAGTTTACAGCGGGAGCTCGACGAGCAGTACTTC. Its protein product is CASSLQRELDEQYF.